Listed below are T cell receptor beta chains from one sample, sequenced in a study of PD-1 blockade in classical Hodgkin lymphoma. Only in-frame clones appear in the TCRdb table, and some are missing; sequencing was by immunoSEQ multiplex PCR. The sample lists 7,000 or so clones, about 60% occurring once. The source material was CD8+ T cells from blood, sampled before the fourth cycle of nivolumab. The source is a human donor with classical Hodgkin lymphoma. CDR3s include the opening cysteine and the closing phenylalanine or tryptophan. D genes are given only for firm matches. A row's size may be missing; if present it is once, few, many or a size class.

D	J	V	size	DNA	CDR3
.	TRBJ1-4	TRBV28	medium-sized	TGTGCCAGCAGTTTATCCAGAAATGGAGGAAAACTGTTTTTT	CASSLSRNGGKLFF
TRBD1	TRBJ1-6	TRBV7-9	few	TGTGCCAGCAGCTTAGGGGACAGGTTCCACTATAATTCACCCCTCCACTTT	CASSLGDRFHYNSPLHF
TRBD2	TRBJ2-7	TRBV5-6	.	TGTGCCAGCAGCTTGGGAGCGGGAGATTTCTACGAGCAGTACTTC	CASSLGAGDFYEQYF
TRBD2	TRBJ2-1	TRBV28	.	TGTGCCAGCAGCCATCCGACTAGCGCTCCTCTATTGGGGGAGTTCTTC	CASSHPTSAPLLGEFF
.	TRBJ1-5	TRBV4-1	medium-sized	TGCGCCAGCAGCCCACAACCTCACAGCAATCAGCCCCAGCATTTT	CASSPQPHSNQPQHF
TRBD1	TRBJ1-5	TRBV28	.	TGTGCCAGCAGTTCCGGACAGGGCGGGAGCAATCAGCCCCAGCATTTT	CASSSGQGGSNQPQHF
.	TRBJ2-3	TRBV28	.	TGTGCCAGCACGGTAGCGCGAACGGGCACAGATACGCAGTATTTT	CASTVARTGTDTQYF
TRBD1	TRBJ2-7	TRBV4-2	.	TGTGCCAGCAGCGACGGGACAGGGGGCTCCTACGAGCAGTACTTC	CASSDGTGGSYEQYF
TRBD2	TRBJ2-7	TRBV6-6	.	TGTGCCAGCAGTTACCTCCTCGGGGGGTTTGAGTACGAGCAGTACTTC	CASSYLLGGFEYEQYF
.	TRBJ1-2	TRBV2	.	TGTGCCAGCAGCGTCGATCAGGGTCGGGATGGCTACACCTTC	CASSVDQGRDGYTF
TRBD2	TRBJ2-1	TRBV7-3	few	TGTGCCAGCAGCCCGCTAGCGGGAGGGCCCGGTGAGCAGTTCTTC	CASSPLAGGPGEQFF
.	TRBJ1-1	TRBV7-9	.	TGTGCCAGCAGCTTAGAAGGCAGGTACACTGAAGCTTTCTTT	CASSLEGRYTEAFF
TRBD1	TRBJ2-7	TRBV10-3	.	TGTGCCATCAGCGCGACAGGGGTCATGGTCTACGAGCAGTACTTC	CAISATGVMVYEQYF
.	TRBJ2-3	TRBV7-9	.	TGTGCCAGCAGCTTCGAGGAGTACACAGATACGCAGTATTTT	CASSFEEYTDTQYF
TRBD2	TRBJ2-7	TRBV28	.	TGTGCCAGCAGCAATAGCGGGAGTGCCTCCTACGAGCAGTACTTC	CASSNSGSASYEQYF
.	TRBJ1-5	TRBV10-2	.	TGCGCCAGCAGTGAGGAAGGCCGGGTAAAGCCCCAGCATTTT	CASSEEGRVKPQHF
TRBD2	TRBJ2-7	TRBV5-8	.	TGTGCCAGCAGCATCCTAGCGGGAGCCTCACGCGAGCAGTACTTC	CASSILAGASREQYF
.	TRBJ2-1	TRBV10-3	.	TGTGCCATCAGTGACAGGGACCAATCCTACAATGAGCAGTTCTTC	CAISDRDQSYNEQFF
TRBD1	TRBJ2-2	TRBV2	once	TGTGCCAGCAGTAACCACGGGACAGAAGACACCGGGGAGCTGTTTTTT	CASSNHGTEDTGELFF
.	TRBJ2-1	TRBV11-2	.	TGTGCCAGCAGCTTAGGATACAATGAGCAGTTCTTC	CASSLGYNEQFF
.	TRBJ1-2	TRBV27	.	TGTGCCAGCAGTCCGTTACCCGGGACGCCCTTTCGGTATGGCTACACCTTC	CASSPLPGTPFRYGYTF
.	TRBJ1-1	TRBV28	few	TGTGCCAGCAATCTACTGGGCAGGTCTGAGGCTTTCTTT	CASNLLGRSEAFF
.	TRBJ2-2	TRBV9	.	TGTGCCAGCAGCGTAGCTGCCGGGGAGCTGTTTTTT	CASSVAAGELFF
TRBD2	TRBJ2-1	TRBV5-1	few	TGCGCCAGCAGCTTAGAACTAGCGGCCTACAATGAGCAGTTCTTC	CASSLELAAYNEQFF
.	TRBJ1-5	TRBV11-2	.	TGTGCCAGCAGCTTAGAGGGGGCCGGCAATCAGCCCCAGCATTTT	CASSLEGAGNQPQHF
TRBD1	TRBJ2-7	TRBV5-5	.	TGTGCCAGCAGCGCCGGGACAGGCGGCTTCTACGAGCAGTACTTC	CASSAGTGGFYEQYF
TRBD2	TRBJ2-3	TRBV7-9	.	TGTGCCAGCGACTCTGGCGGGAGGGGAGATACGCAGTATTTT	CASDSGGRGDTQYF
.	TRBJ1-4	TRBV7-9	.	TGTGCCAGCAGCCCTGGGTCGGAACTGTTTTTT	CASSPGSELFF
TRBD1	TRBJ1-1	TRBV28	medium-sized	TGTGCCAGCAGTTTACAGCAGGGGGCCTTGAACACTGAAGCTTTCTTT	CASSLQQGALNTEAFF
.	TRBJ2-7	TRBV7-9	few	TGTGCCAGCAGCTTAGGGACTGTTCTCTACGAGCAGTACTTC	CASSLGTVLYEQYF
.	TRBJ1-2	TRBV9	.	TGTGCCAGCAGCGTAGCGGGGGGCCGAATTGAGGACGCGAATGGCTACACCTTC	CASSVAGGRIEDANGYTF
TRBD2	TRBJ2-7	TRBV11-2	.	TGTGCCAGCAGCTTAGACTTGTACGGGGGGAACTACGAGCAGTACTTC	CASSLDLYGGNYEQYF
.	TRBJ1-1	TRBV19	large	TGTGCCAGTAGCGCTCACGGTTTGAACACTGAAGCTTTCTTT	CASSAHGLNTEAFF
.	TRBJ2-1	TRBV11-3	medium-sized	TGTGCCAGCAGCCCCGTGAGGGGCGCGAGGAATGAGCAGTTCTTC	CASSPVRGARNEQFF
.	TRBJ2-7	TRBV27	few	TGTGCCAGCAGTTTGATGGGACGGAACTCCTACGAGCAGTACTTC	CASSLMGRNSYEQYF
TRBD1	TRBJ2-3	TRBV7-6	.	TGTGCCAGCAGCTTAGCACCTGGGACAGCTACTAGCACAGATACGCAGTATTTT	CASSLAPGTATSTDTQYF
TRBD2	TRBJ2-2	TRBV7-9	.	TGTGCCAGCAGCTTGTTGGGACTAGCGGGAGCCGGGGAGCTGTTTTTT	CASSLLGLAGAGELFF
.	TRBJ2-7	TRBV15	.	TGTGCCACCAGCTTCGGGGGGCAGAGGAGCTCCTACGAGCAGTACTTC	CATSFGGQRSSYEQYF
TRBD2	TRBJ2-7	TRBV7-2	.	TGTGCCAGCAGCTACGGGGGGAGGCTCGAGCAGTACTTC	CASSYGGRLEQYF
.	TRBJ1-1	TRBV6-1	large	TGTGCCAGCAGTGCGACAGCCGGGACATATCGTACTGAAGCTTTCTTT	CASSATAGTYRTEAFF
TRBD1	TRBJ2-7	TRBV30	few	TGTGCCTGGAGTGTGGGACAGGGGGCGCTTGTCTACGAGCAGTACTTC	CAWSVGQGALVYEQYF
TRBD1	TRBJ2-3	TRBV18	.	TGTGCCAGCTCACCGGGGGACAGGGTGGGAGATACGCAGTATTTT	CASSPGDRVGDTQYF
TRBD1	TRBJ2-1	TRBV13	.	TGTGCCAGCAGACCCGACAGGGGGGTTTACAATGAGCAGTTCTTC	CASRPDRGVYNEQFF
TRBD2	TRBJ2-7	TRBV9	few	TGTGCCAGCAGCTTAGGACTAGCGGGAGTCTACGAGCAGTACTTC	CASSLGLAGVYEQYF
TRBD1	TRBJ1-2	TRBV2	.	TGTGCCAGCAGTAAGGGACAGGGAAAGGATGGCTACACCTTC	CASSKGQGKDGYTF